This TCR beta chain was identified in a study of CD8 T cells in Susac syndrome. Overall study findings and caveats: The study's TCR sequencing and HLA analysis drew on a certain number of individuals. That number was acknowledged as relatively small.

The germline V gene encodes CDR1 LGHNA and CDR2 YSLEER. The CDR3 consists of 15 residues. V was shortened by 1 base and J by 3 bases, with 13 bases between the two germline ends. Concerning this clonotype itself: What it binds is not known.

The authors negatively isolated CD8+ and CD4+ T cells and FACS-enriched TEMRA cells. Reverse transcription of roughly 0.5 to 1 ug RNA used random hexamers. The method of amplification for TCR beta CDR3 was immunoSEQ multiplex PCR, covering 54 Vbeta and 13 Jbeta. Via MiXCR, TCRdb re-called the immunoSEQ multiplex PCR reads, giving one row per CDR3 protein. This repertoire shows some 180,000 distinct CDR3 sequences, over 85% found once; its top ten account for about 0.1%. The rearrangement joins TRBV4-3 to TRBJ2-7; D perhaps matches TRBD1 (6 bases). The sequence was collected from a human donor in good health. Sequencing used CD4+ T cells from PBMCs. Here the CDR3 reads CASSQGFQGSYEQYF. For the CDR3, the DNA is TGCGCCAGCAGCCAAGGGTTCCAGGGGAGCTACGAGCAGTACTTC.